This TCR beta chain was identified during a study of cytomegalovirus exposure and HLA in healthy donors. PCR amplification relied on 60 Vbeta primers (plus 13 Jbeta primers). The repertoire was sequenced with immunoSEQ multiplex PCR; TCRdb's copy has only in-frame clones and lacks some. In the table there are 75,000 to 95,000 clones, approximately 63% of which are singletons. Trimming at V came to 6 bases and at J to 14 bases, leaving 20 bases not matched to a gene. This CDR3 region has 17 residues. Germline V gives CDR1 MDHEN, CDR2 SYDVKM. Study results and limitations: It is likely that the observed cluster of highly shared sequence variants was a sequencing artifact. The investigators catalogued some 160 TCR beta chains as cytomegalovirus-associated. It was taken for granted in presence/absence analyses that sequencing depth across donors was roughly uniform. Earlier analysis yielded a pattern in which most TCR beta V segments were productive about 87% or about 30% of the time.

To note about this clone: The antigen remains unidentified.

The clonotype originates from a woman aged 25 to 45 in good health and CMV-seronegative. This rearrangement joins TRBV28 to TRBJ2-1, with 12 bases identical to TRBD2. The sequenced sample was PBMCs. CDR3 nucleotides: TGTGCCAGCAGGCCCGGACTAGCGGGAATCTCTATGGGGGAGGAGTTCTTC. It encodes CASRPGLAGISMGEEFF.